This T cell receptor beta chain was recorded in a study of shared clonotypes between healthy human individuals. For the study at large: CD4 naive and CD4 memory each took three plates per donor, while CD8 naive took two and CD8 memory one.

Measured with immunoSEQ multiplex PCR; TCRdb has only the in-frame clones, and not every one. In the table there are some 2,100,000 clones, roughly 91% of which are singletons. CD45RO-negative, CCR7-selected cells formed the naive CD8 fraction, which excluded terminally differentiated effector memory CD45RA+ cells. V was trimmed by 3 bases and J by 3 bases, leaving 10 bases between them. The CDR3 has 14 residues. Germline V gives CDR1 SGDLS, CDR2 YYNGEE. The TCR sequence derives from a man younger than 35 in good health. Some clones in this sample may be carry-over from other donors' samples. Sequenced input: naive CD8+ T cells from PBMCs. The V call is TRBV9, the J call TRBJ1-5; D may be TRBD1 (6 bases). CDR3 sequence reads: CASSEGGPNQPQHF. CDR3 coding DNA: TGTGCCAGCAGCGAGGGGGGGCCCAATCAGCCCCAGCATTTT.